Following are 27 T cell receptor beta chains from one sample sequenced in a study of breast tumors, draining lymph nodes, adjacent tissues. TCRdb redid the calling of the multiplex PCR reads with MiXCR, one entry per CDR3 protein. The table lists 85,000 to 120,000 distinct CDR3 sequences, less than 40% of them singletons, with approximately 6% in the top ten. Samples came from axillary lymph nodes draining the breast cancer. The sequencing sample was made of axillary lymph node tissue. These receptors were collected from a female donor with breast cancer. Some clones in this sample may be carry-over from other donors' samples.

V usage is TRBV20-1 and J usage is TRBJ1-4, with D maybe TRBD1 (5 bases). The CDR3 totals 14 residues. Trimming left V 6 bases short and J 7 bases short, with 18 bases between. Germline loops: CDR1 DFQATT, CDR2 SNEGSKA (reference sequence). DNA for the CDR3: TGCAGTGCGAGGGATGAGGGGCGAGGTGAAAAACTGTTTTTT. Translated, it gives CSARDEGRGEKLFF.

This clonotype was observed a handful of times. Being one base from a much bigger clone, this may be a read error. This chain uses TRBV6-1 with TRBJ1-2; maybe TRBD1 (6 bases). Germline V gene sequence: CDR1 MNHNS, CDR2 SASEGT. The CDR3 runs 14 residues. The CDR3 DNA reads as TGTGCCAGCAGTCAAGCCCCGGACAGAGCTGGCTACACCTTC. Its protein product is CASSQAPDRAGYTF.

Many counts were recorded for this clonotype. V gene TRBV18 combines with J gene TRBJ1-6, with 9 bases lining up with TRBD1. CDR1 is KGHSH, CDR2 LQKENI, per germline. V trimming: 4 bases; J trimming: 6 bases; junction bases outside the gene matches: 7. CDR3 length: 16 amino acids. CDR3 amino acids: CASSREQGAANSPLHF. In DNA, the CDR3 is TGTGCCAGCTCACGTGAACAGGGGGCCGCTAATTCACCCCTCCACTTT.

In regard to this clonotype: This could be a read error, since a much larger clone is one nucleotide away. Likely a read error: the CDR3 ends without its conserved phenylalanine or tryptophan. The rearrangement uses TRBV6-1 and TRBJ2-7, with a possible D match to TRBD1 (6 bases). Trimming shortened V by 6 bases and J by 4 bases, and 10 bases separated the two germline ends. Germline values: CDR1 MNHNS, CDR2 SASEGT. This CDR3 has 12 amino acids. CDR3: CASSTGIYEQYL. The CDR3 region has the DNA TGTGCCAGCAGCACAGGGATATACGAGCAGTACCTC.

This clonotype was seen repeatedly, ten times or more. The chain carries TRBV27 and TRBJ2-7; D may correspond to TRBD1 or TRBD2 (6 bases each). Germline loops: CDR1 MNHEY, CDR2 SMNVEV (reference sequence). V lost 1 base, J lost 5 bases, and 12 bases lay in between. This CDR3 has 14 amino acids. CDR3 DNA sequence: TGTGCCAGCAGTTTATTAGGGGGGATCAACGAGCAGTACTTC. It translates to CASSLLGGINEQYF.

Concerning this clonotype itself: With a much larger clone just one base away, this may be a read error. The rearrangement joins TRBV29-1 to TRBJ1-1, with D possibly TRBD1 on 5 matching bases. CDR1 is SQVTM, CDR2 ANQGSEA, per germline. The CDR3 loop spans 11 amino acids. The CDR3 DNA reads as TGCGGCGTTGGGGCCGTATCTGAAGCTTTCTTT. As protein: CGVGAVSEAFF.

The CDR3 sequence is CATSRGDSSYNEQFF. The DNA of the CDR3 is TGTGCCACCAGCAGAGGGGATAGCTCCTACAATGAGCAGTTCTTC. V is TRBV15 and J is TRBJ2-1; D unclear. Germline loops: CDR1 LNHNV, CDR2 YYDKDF (reference sequence). This CDR3 is built from 15 residues. Trimming cost V 1 base and J 0 bases, with 7 bases left between them.

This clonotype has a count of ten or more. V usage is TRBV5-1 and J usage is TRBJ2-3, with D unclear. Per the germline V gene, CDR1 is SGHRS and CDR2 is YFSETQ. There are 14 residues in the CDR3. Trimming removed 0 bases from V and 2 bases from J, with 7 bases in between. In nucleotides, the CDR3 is TGCGCCAGCAGCTTGGCTGGGTACACAGATACGCAGTATTTT. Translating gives CASSLAGYTDTQYF.

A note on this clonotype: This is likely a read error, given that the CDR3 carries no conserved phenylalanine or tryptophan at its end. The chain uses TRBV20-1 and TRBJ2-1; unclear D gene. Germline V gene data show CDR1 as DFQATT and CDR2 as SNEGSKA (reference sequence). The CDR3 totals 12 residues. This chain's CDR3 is CGARVGLNEQFL. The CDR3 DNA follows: TGCGGTGCTAGAGTCGGCTTAAATGAGCAGTTCCTC.

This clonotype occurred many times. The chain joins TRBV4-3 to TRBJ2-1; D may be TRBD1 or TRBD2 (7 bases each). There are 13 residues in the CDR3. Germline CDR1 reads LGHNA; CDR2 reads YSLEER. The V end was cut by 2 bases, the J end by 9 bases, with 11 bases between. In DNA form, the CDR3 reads TGCGCCAGCAGCCAACAGGGGGGGTTTGAGCAGTTCTTC. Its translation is CASSQQGGFEQFF.

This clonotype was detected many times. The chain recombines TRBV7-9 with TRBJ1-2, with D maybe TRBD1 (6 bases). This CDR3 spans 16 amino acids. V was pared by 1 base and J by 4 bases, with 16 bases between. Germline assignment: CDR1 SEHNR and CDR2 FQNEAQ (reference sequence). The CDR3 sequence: CASSLVPVSQGYGYTF. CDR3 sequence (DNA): TGTGCCAGCAGCTTAGTCCCCGTCTCACAGGGCTATGGCTACACCTTC.

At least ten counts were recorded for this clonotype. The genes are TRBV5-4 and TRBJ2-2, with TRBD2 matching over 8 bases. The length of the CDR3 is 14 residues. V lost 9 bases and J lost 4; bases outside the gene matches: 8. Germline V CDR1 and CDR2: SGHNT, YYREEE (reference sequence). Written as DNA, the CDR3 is TGTGCCACCCGCGGGGGGTCGGGCACCGGGGAGCTGTTTTTT. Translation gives CATRGGSGTGELFF.

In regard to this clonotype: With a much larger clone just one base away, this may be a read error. The CDR3 sequence is CASSRTGSTGELFF. Written as DNA, the CDR3 is TGTGCCAGCAGCCGGACAGGGTCCACCGGGGAGCTGTTTTTT. The rearrangement links TRBV5-8 to TRBJ2-2; 8 nucleotides line up with TRBD1. CDR3 length: 14 residues. Germline V gene lookup returns CDR1 SGHTS and CDR2 YDEGEE. The junction had 3 bases not matched to a gene; V was cut back by 4 bases and J by 4 bases.

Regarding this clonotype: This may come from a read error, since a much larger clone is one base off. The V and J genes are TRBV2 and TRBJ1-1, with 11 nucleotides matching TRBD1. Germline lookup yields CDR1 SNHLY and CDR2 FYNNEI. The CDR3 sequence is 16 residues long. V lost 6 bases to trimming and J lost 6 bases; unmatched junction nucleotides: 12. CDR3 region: CASRKGDRGFGAEAFF. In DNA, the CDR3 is TGTGCCAGCAGGAAGGGGGACAGGGGGTTCGGCGCTGAAGCTTTCTTT.

CDR3 bases: TGTGCCAGCAGCTCCTCGGCCTCCCAGAACACTGAAGCTTTCTTT. Its translation: CASSSSASQNTEAFF. The V call is TRBV7-3, the J call TRBJ1-1; D is uncertain. There are 15 residues in the CDR3. Deletions cut 4 bases from V and 1 base from J, with 13 bases between. The germline V gene encodes CDR1 SGHTA and CDR2 FQGTGA.

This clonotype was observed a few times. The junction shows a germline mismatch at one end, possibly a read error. The CDR3 loop reads CASSEARLQDTQYF. The DNA of the CDR3 is TGCGCCAGCAGCGAGGCCCGGCTCCAAGACACCCAGTACTTC. This chain connects TRBV5-1 to TRBJ2-5; D gene unclear. CDR1 and CDR2 (germline): SGHRS, YFSETQ. The CDR3 totals 14 residues.

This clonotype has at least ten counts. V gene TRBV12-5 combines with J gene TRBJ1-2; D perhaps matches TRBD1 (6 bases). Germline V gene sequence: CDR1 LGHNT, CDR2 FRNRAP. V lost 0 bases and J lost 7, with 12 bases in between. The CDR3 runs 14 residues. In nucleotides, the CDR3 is TGTGCTAGTGGTTTGGTAGCGGGCAGGGGTGGCTACACCTTC. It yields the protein CASGLVAGRGGYTF.

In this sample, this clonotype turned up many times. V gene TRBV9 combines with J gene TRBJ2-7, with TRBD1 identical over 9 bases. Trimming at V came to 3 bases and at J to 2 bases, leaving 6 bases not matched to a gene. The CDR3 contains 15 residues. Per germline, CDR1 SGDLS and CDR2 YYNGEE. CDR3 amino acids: CASSDGTGFTYEQYF. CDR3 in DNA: TGTGCCAGCAGCGACGGGACAGGGTTCACCTACGAGCAGTACTTC.

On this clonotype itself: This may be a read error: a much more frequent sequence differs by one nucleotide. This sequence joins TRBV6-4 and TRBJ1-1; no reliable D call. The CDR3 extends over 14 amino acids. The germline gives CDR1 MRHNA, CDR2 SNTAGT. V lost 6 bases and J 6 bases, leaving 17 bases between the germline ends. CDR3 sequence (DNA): TGTGCCAGCAGACTGAATTGGGAGGCACCTGAAGCTTTCTTT. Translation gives CASRLNWEAPEAFF.

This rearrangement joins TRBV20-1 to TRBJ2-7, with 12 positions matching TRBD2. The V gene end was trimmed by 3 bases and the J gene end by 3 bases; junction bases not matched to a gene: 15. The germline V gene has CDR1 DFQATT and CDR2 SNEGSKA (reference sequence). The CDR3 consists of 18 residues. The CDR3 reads CSASPGLAGRRGHYEQYF. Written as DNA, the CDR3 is TGCAGTGCTAGTCCGGGACTAGCGGGCCGGCGGGGTCACTACGAGCAGTACTTC.

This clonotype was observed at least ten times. CDR3 loop: CASSYSYASTNEKLFF. In nucleotides, the CDR3 is TGTGCCAGCAGTTACTCCTACGCCTCAACTAATGAAAAACTGTTTTTT. The chain is built from TRBV6-5 and TRBJ1-4; D gene unclear. This CDR3 is built from 16 residues. The germline V gene has CDR1 MNHEY and CDR2 SVGAGI. The germline V and J ends were trimmed by 0 bases and 0 bases, with 8 bases remaining between them.

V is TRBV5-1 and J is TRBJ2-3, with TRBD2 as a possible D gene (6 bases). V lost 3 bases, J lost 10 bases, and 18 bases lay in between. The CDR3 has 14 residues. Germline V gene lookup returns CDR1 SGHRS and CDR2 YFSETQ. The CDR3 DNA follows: TGCGCCAGCAGCTCCCTTACTAGCACAGACGCGCAGTATTTT. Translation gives CASSSLTSTDAQYF.

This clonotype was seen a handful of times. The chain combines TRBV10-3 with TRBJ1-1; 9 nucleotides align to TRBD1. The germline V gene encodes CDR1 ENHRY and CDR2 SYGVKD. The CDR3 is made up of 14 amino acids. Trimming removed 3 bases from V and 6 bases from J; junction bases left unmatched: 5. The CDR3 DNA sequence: TGTGCCATCAGTGATCCGGGACAGGGTCCTGAAGCTTTCTTT. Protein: CAISDPGQGPEAFF.

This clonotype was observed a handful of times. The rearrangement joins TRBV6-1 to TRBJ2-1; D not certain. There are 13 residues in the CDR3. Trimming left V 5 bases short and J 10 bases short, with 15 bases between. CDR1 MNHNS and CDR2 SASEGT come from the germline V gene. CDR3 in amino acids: CASSPDLLGEQFF. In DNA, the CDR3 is TGTGCCAGCAGTCCGGACCTGCTGGGGGAGCAGTTCTTC.

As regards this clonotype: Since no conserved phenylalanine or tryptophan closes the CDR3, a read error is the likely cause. The CDR3 loop reads CSVVGATGANEKLFL. CDR3 sequence (DNA): TGCAGCGTTGTCGGTGCTACAGGGGCCAATGAAAAACTGTTTCTT. The chain employs TRBV29-1 and TRBJ1-4; 7 positions agree with TRBD1. Trimming at V came to 4 bases and at J to 5 bases, leaving 10 bases not matched to a gene. Germline CDR1 SQVTM, CDR2 ANQGSEA. This CDR3 region has 15 residues.

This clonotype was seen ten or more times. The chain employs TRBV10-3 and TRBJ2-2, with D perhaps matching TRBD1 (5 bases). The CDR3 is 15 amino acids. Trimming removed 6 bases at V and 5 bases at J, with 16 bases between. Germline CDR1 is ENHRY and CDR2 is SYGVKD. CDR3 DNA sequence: TGTGCCATCAGGCAGGGCGCTCTGAGGACCGGGGAGCTGTTTTTT. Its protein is CAIRQGALRTGELFF.

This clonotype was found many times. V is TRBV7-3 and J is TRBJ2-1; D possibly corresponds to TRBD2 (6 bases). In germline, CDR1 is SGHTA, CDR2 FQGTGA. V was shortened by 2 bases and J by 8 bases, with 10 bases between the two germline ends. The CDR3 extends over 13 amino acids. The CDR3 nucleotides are TGTGCCAGCAGCTTAGGAGGGTGGGATGAGCAGTTCTTC. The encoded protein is CASSLGGWDEQFF.